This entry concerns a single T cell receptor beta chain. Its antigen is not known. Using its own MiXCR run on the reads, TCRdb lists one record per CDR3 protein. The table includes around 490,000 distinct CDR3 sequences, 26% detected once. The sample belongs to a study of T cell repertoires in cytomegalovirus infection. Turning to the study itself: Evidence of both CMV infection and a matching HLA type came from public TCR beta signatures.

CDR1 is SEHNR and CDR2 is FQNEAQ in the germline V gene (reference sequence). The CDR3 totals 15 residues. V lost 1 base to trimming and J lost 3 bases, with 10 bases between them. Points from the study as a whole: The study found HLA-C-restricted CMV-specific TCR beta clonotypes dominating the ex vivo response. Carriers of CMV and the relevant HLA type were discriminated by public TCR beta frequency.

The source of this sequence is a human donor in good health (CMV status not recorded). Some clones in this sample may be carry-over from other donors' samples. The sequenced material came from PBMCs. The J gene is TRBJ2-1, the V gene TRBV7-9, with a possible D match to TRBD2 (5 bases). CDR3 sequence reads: CASSLGREYYNEQFF. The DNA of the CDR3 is TGTGCCAGCAGCTTAGGACGGGAATACTACAATGAGCAGTTCTTC.